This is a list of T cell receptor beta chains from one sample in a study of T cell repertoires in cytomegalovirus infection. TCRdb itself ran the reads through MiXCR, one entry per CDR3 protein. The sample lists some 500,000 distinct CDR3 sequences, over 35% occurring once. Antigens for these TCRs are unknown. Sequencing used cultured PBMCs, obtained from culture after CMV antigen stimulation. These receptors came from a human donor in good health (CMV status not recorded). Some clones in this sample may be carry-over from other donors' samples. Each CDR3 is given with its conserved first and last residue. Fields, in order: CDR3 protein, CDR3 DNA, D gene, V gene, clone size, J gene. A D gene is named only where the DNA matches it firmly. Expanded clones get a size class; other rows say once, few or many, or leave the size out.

CASSTRGNSNQPQHF | TGTGCCAGCAGTACCAGGGGGAATAGCAATCAGCCCCAGCATTTT | TRBD1 | TRBV28 | many | TRBJ1-5
CASSLWGDSRTDTQYF | TGTGCCAGCAGCTTATGGGGGGACAGTCGCACAGATACGCAGTATTTT | NA | TRBV7-8 | NA | TRBJ2-3
CASSFQLGETQYF | TGTGCCAGCAGCTTTCAGCTGGGCGAGACCCAGTACTTC | NA | TRBV7-2 | NA | TRBJ2-5
CASRSLSGLAALDTQYF | TGTGCCAGCAGGTCTCTTTCGGGACTAGCAGCCCTAGATACGCAGTATTTT | TRBD2 | TRBV6-1 | NA | TRBJ2-3
CASSLTEQETQYF | TGTGCCAGCAGCCTGACAGAACAAGAGACCCAGTACTTC | NA | TRBV28 | many | TRBJ2-5
CASSPNRAPAEAFF | TGTGCCAGCTCACCAAATCGAGCTCCAGCTGAAGCTTTCTTT | NA | TRBV18 | NA | TRBJ1-1
CASSSQGLGTEAFF | TGTGCCAGCAGCTCCCAAGGGCTCGGAACTGAAGCTTTCTTT | NA | TRBV7-6 | few | TRBJ1-1
CARGTAGQPQHF | TGTGCCAGGGGGACCGCCGGTCAGCCCCAGCATTTT | NA | TRBV2 | NA | TRBJ1-5
CSADSRDAATEAFF | TGCAGCGCCGATAGCCGGGACGCGGCCACTGAAGCTTTCTTT | NA | TRBV29-1 | NA | TRBJ1-1
CASSQGAGEQYF | TGTGCCAGTAGTCAGGGGGCTGGGGAGCAGTACTTC | TRBD1 | TRBV19 | NA | TRBJ2-7
CASSPKPSRNEQFF | TGTGCCAGCTCTCCCAAGCCTTCACGCAATGAGCAGTTCTTC | NA | TRBV18 | NA | TRBJ2-1
CASSPIPTDTQYF | TGTGCCAGCAGTCCCATTCCCACAGATACGCAGTATTTT | NA | TRBV27 | few | TRBJ2-3
CASSESLGFEAFF | TGCGCCAGCAGTGAGTCGTTGGGGTTTGAAGCTTTCTTT | NA | TRBV10-2 | few | TRBJ1-1
CASSFTGKDGYTF | TGTGCCAGCAGCTTTACAGGGAAGGATGGCTACACCTTC | NA | TRBV7-4 | NA | TRBJ1-2
CSATGGSNQPQHF | TGCAGTGCTACGGGTGGTAGCAATCAGCCCCAGCATTTT | NA | TRBV20-1 | few | TRBJ1-5
CASSKTSGNPGELFF | TGTGCCAGCAGCAAAACTAGCGGGAATCCCGGGGAGCTGTTTTTT | TRBD2 | TRBV11-2 | NA | TRBJ2-2
CASSFRDRGGWEQYF | TGTGCCAGCAGTTTCCGGGACAGGGGAGGATGGGAGCAGTACTTC | TRBD1 | TRBV6-5 | NA | TRBJ2-7
CASSFLIGGGPNEQFF | TGTGCCAGCAGCTTTCTAATAGGGGGAGGGCCCAATGAGCAGTTCTTC | NA | TRBV7-8 | many | TRBJ2-1
CASSSGFRWGNYGYTF | TGTGCCAGCAGCTCAGGGTTCCGGTGGGGAAACTATGGCTACACCTTC | NA | TRBV7-2 | NA | TRBJ1-2
CASSLGLTGAYEQYF | TGCGCCAGCAGCTTGGGCTTGACGGGTGCTTACGAGCAGTACTTC | NA | TRBV5-1 | NA | TRBJ2-7
CSARPHKDPSGANVLTF | TGCAGTGCTAGACCGCACAAGGACCCCTCTGGGGCCAACGTCCTGACTTTC | NA | TRBV20-1 | NA | TRBJ2-6
CASGPHAETQYF | TGTGCTAGTGGCCCCCACGCCGAGACCCAGTACTTC | NA | TRBV12-5 | NA | TRBJ2-5
CASSQLIQETQYF | TGTGCCAGCAGCCAACTGATCCAAGAGACCCAGTACTTC | NA | TRBV7-6 | NA | TRBJ2-5
CASSLLNGGMNTEAFF | TGTGCCAGCAGCTTACTTAACGGGGGGATGAACACTGAAGCTTTCTTT | NA | TRBV7-2 | few | TRBJ1-1
CASSLGTEMFYGYTF | TGTGCCAGCAGCCTCGGGACGGAGATGTTCTATGGCTACACCTTC | NA | TRBV7-4 | NA | TRBJ1-2
CASSISGTTDTQYF | TGTGCCAGCAGTATTAGCGGGACTACAGATACGCAGTATTTT | TRBD2 | TRBV7-2 | NA | TRBJ2-3
CASSLAFGGEQYF | TGTGCCAGCAGTTTAGCCTTCGGGGGAGAGCAGTACTTC | NA | TRBV12-3/TRBV12-4 | few | TRBJ2-7
CASSLGLLENTDTQYF | TGTGCCAGCAGCTTAGGTCTCCTAGAAAACACAGATACGCAGTATTTT | NA | TRBV11-2 | NA | TRBJ2-3
CASTPDRLNTEAFF | TGTGCCAGCACTCCAGACAGGTTGAACACTGAAGCTTTCTTT | NA | TRBV6-1 | NA | TRBJ1-1
CASSLAGARWGTGELFF | TGTGCCAGCAGCTTAGCGGGGGCGCGGTGGGGCACCGGGGAGCTGTTTTTT | NA | TRBV7-2 | few | TRBJ2-2